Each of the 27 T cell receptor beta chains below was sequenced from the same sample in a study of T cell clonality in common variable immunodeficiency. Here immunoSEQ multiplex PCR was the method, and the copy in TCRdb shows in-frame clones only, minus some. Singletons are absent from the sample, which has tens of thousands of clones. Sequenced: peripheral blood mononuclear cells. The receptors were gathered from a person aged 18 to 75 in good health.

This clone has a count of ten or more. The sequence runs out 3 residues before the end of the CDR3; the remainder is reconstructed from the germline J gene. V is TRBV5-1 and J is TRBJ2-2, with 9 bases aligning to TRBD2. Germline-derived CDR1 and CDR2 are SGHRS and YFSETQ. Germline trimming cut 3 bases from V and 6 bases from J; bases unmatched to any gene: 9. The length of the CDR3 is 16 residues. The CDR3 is CASSWGASGVSGELFF. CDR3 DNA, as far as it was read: TGCGCCAGCAGCTGGGGCGCTAGCGGGGTGTCCGGGGAG.

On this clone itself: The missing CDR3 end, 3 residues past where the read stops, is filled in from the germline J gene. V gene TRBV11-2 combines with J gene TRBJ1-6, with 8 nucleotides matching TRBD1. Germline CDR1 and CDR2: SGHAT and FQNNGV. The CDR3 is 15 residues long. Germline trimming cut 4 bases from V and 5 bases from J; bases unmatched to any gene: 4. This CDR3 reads CASSWTGTDNSPLHF. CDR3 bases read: TGTGCCAGCAGCTGGACAGGGACAGATAATTCACCC.

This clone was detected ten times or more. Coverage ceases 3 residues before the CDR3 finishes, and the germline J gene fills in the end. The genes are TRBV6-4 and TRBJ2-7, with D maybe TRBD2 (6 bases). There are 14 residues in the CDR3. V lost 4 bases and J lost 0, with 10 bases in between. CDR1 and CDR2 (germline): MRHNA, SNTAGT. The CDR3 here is CASSVAADSYEQYF. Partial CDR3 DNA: TGTGCCAGCAGTGTAGCGGCAGACTCCTACGAG.

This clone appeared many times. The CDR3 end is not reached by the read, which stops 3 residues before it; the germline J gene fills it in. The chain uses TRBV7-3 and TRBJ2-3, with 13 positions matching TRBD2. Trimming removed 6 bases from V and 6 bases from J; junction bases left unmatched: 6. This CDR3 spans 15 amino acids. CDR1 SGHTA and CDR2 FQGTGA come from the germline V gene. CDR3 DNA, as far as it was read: TGTGCCAGCAGTGGGGGACTAGCGGGGTTCGATACG. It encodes CASSGGLAGFDT. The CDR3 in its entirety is CASSGGLAGFDTQYF.

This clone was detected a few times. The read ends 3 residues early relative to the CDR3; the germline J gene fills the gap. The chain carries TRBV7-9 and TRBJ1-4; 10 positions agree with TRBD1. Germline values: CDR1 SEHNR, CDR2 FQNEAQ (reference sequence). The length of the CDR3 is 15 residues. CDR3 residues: CASSPEDRGVSPLFF. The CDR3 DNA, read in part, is TGTGCCAGCAGCCCCGAGGACAGGGGGGTCTCACCA.

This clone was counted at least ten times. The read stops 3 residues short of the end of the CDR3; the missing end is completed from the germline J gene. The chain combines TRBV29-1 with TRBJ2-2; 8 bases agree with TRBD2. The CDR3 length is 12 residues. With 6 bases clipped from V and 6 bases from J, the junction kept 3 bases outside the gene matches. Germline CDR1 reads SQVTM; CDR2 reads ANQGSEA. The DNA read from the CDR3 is TGCAGCGTGACGGGGGGGGCCGGGGAG. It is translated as CSVTGGAGE. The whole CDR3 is CSVTGGAGELFF.

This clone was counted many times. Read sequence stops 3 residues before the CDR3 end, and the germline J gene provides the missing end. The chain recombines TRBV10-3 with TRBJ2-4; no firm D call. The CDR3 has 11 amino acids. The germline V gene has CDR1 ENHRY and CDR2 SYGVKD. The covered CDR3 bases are TGTGCCATCAGTGGGCAGTATGGT. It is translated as CAISGQYG. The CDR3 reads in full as CAISGQYGQYF.

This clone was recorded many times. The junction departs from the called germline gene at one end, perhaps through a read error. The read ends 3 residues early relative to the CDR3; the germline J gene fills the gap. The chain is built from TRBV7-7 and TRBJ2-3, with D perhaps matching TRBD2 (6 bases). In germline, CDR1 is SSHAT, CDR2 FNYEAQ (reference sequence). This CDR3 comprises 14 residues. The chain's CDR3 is CASSLGTHTDTQYF. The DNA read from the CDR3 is TGTGCTAGCAGCCTTGGGACTCACACAGATACG. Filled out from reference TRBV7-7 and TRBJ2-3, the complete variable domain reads GAGVSQSPRYKVTKRGQDVTLRCDPISSHATLYWYQQALGQGPEFLTYFNYEAQPDKSGLPSDRFSAERPEGSISTLTIQRTEQRDSAMYRCASSLGTHTDTQYFGPGTRLTVL.

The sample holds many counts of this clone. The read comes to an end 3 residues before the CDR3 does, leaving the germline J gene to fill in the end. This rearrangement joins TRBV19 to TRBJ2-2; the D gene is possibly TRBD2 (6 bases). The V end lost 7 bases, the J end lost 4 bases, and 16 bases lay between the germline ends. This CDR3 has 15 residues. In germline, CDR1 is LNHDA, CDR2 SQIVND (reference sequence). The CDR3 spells CASTTSPPRTGELFF. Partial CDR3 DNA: TGTGCCAGTACAACTAGCCCGCCTCGCACCGGGGAG.

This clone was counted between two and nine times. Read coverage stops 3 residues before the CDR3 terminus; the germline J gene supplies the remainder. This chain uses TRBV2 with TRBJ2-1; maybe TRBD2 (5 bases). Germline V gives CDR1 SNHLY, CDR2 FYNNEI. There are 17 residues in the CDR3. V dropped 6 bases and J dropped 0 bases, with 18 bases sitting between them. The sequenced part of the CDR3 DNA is TGTGCCAGCAGGCCCCCACCCCCTAGCAGCTCCTACAATGAG. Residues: CASRPPPPSSSYNE. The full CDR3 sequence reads CASRPPPPSSSYNEQFF.

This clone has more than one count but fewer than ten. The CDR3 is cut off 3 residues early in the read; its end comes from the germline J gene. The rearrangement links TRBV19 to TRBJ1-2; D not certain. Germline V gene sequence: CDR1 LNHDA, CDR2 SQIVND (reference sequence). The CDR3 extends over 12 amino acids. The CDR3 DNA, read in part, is TGTGCCAGTAGTATAACCAACAATGAC. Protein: CASSITNND. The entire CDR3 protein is CASSITNNDYTF. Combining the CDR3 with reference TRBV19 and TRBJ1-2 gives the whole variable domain DGGITQSPKYLFRKEGQNVTLSCEQNLNHDAMYWYRQDPGQGLRLIYYSQIVNDFQKGDIAEGYSVSREKKESFPLTVTSAQKNPTAFYLCASSITNNDYTFGSGTRLTVV.

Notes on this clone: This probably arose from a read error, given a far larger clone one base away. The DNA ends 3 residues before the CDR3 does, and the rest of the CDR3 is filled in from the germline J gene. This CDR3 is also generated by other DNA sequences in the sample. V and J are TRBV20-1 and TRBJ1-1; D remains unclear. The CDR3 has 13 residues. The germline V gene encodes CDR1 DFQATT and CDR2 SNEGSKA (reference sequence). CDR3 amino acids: CSGEQLMNTEAFF. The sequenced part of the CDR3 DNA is TGCAGTGGTGAACAGCTCATGAACACGGAA.

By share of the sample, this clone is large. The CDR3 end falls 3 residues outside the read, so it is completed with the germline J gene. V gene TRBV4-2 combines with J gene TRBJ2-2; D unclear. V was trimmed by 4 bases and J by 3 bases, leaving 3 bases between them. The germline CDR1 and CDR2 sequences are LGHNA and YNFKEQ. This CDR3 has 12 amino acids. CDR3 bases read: TGTGCCAGCAGCCTCGACACCGGGGAG. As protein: CASSLDTGE. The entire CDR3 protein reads CASSLDTGELFF.

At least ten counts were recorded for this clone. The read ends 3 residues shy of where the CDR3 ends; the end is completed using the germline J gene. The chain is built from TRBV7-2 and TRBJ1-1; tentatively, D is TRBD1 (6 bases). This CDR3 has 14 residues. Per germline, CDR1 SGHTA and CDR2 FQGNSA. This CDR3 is CASSLTSGGQSAFF. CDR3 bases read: TGTGCCAGCAGCCTGACTAGCGGGGGGCAATCC.

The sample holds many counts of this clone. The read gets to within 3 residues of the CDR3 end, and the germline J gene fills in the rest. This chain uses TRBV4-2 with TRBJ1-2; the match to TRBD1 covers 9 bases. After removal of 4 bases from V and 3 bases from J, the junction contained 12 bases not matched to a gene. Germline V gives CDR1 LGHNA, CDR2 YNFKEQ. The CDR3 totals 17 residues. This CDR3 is CASSLRDRVPMDYGYTF. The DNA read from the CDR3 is TGTGCCAGCAGCCTCAGGGACAGGGTTCCAATGGACTATGGC.

The sequenced CDR3 bases are TGTGCCAGCAGCAGAAGCGTACATAGCTTCGTCGGC. This sequence encodes CASSRSVHSFVG. The complete CDR3 sequence is CASSRSVHSFVGYTF. The J gene is TRBJ1-2, the V gene TRBV7-9; D unclear. The read ends 3 residues shy of where the CDR3 ends; the end is completed using the germline J gene. Germline values: CDR1 SEHNR, CDR2 FQNEAQ (reference sequence). The CDR3 is 15 residues long.

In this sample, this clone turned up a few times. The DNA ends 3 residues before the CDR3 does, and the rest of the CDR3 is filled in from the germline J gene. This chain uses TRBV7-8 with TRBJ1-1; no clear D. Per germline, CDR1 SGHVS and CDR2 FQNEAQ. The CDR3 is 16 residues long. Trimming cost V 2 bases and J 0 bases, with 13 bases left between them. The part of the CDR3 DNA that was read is TGTGCCAGCAGCTTAAACCCCTATCGCATGAACACTGAA. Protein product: CASSLNPYRMNTE. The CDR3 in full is CASSLNPYRMNTEAFF.

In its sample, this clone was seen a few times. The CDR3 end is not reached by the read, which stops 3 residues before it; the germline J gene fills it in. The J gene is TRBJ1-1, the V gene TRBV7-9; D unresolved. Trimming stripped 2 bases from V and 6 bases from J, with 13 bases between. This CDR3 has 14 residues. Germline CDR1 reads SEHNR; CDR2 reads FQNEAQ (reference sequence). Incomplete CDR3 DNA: TGTGCCAGCAGCTTATTTTTAGATTTGCCTGAA. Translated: CASSLFLDLPE. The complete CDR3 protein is CASSLFLDLPEAFF.

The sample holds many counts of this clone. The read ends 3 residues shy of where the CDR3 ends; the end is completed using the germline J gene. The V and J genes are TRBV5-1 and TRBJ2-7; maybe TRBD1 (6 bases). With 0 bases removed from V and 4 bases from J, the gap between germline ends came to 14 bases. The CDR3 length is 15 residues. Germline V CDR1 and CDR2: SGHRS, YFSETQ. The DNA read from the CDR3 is TGCGCCAGCAGCTTGGAATTGGACAGAACTTACGAG. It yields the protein CASSLELDRTYE. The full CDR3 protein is CASSLELDRTYEQYF.

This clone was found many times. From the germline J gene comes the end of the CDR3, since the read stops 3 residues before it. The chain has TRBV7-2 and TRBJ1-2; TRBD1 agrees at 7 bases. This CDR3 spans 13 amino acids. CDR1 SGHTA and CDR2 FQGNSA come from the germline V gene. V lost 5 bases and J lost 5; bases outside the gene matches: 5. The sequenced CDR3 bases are TGTGCCAGCAGCCGGACAGGCCCATATGGC. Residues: CASSRTGPYG. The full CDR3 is CASSRTGPYGYTF.

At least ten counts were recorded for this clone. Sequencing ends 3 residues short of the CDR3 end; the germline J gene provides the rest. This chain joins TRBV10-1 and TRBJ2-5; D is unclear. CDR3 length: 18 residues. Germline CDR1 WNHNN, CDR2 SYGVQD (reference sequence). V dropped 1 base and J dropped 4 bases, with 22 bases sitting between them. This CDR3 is CASSEFTPDKVSIETQYF. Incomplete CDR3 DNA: TGCGCCAGCAGTGAGTTCACCCCCGACAAGGTTTCGATAGAGACC.

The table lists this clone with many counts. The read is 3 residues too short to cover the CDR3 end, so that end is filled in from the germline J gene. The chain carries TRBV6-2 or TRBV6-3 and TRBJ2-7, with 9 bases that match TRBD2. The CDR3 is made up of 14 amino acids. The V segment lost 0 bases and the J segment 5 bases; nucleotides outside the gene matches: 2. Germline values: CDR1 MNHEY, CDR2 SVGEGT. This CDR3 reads CASSYSAGGNEQYF. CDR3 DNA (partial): TGTGCCAGCAGTTACTCAGCGGGGGGTAACGAG.

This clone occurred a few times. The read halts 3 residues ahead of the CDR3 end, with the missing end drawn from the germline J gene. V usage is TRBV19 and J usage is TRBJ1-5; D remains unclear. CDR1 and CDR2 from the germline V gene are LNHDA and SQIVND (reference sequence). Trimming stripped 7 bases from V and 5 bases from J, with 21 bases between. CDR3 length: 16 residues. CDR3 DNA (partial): TGTGCCAGTAAATCGCGGGAGAGTCGGCCGTATCAGCCC. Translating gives CASKSRESRPYQP. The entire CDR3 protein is CASKSRESRPYQPQHF.

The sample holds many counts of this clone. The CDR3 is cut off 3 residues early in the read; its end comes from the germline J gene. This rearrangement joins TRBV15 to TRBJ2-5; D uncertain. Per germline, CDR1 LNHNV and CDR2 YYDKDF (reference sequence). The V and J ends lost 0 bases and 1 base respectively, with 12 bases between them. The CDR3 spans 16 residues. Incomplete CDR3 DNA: TGTGCCACCAGCAGAGAGACAAACACCCGCCAAGAGACC. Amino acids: CATSRETNTRQET. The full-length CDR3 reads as CATSRETNTRQETQYF.

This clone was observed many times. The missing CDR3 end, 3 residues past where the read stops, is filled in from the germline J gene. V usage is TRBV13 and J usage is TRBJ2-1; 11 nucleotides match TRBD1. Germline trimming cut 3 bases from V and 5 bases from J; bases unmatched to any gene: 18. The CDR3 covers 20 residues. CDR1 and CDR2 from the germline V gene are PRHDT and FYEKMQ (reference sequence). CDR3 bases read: TGTGCCAGCAGCTTGCGAAGGACAGGGGGCGCCGGCGGGGGAAACAATGAG. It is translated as CASSLRRTGGAGGGNNE. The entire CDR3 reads CASSLRRTGGAGGGNNEQFF.

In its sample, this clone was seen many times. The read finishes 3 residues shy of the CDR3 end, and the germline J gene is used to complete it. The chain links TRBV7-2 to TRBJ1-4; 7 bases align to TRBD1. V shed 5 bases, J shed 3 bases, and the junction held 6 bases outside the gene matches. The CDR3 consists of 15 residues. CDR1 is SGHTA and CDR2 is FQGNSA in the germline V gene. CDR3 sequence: CASSPGDSSNEKLFF. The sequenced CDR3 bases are TGTGCCAGCAGCCCCGGGGACAGCTCTAATGAAAAA.

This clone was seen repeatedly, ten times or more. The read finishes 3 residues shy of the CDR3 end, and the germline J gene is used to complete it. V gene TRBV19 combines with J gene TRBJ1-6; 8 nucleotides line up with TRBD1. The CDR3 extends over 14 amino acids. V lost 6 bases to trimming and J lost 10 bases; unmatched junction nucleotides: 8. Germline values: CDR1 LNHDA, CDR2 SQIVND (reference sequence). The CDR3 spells CASSRGQEYSPLHF. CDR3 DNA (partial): TGTGCCAGTAGCAGGGGACAGGAGTACTCACCC.